The 29 T cell receptor beta chains reported below all come from one sample, sequenced in a study of blood T cells in healthy people across ages. Primers used in a second PCR of roughly 6 to 12 cycles were a sample-barcoded 5' primer and a J-beta primer mix. Each CDR3 protein gets one entry after TCRdb re-called the 5' RACE reads with MiXCR. Among some 1.1 million distinct CDR3 sequences, 35% to 45% were seen once, and the ten largest hold roughly 13%. The sample comprised blood. These TCRs come from a man between 18 and 29 years old in good health.

The V gene is TRBV21-1, the J gene TRBJ2-1; TRBD1, the D gene given by the table, was not confirmed from the DNA. TRBV21-1 corresponds to a pseudogene. The CDR3 length is 15 residues. CDR3 nucleotides: TGTGCCAGCCTGAGGCGGGACAGCACCTACAATGAGCAGTTCTTC. Its translation is CASLRRDSTYNEQFF.

The rearrangement links TRBV27 to TRBJ2-1; D not certain. The V gene lost 6 bases and the J gene lost 10 bases, with 13 bases spanning the gap. The germline V gene encodes CDR1 MNHEY and CDR2 SMNVEV (reference sequence). CDR3 size: 12 residues. This chain's CDR3 is CASSRPAREQFF. The CDR3 bases are TGTGCCAGCAGCCGTCCGGCACGGGAGCAGTTCTTC.

This clonotype was recorded a few times. The DNA for the CDR3 is TGTGCCATCAGTGAGTCGTTCGGCGGCCAGCAAGGGCCCCAGCATTTT. Translated: CAISESFGGQQGPQHF. V is TRBV10-3 and J is TRBJ1-5; D not resolved. The CDR3 covers 16 residues. Trimming cost V 0 bases and J 9 bases, with 18 bases left between them. Per germline, CDR1 ENHRY and CDR2 SYGVKD.

The chain employs TRBV20-1 and TRBJ1-1; D may be TRBD1 (6 bases). V was pared by 4 bases and J by 7 bases, with 16 bases between. Germline V gene sequence: CDR1 DFQATT, CDR2 SNEGSKA (reference sequence). This CDR3 contains 13 residues. CDR3 nucleotides: TGCAGTGCTAAAGAGGGGGGGATAAGTGAAGCTTTCTTT. Protein: CSAKEGGISEAFF.

The sample holds one count of this clonotype. This sequence joins TRBV7-2 and TRBJ2-7, with 10 bases identical to TRBD2. The J call may be incorrect, as the DNA end agrees better with TRBJ2-5. The germline V gene encodes CDR1 SGHTA and CDR2 FQGNSA. There are 19 residues in the CDR3. Here the CDR3 DNA reads TGTGCCAGCAGCTTAGTATCGGCAGCCAAAGCGGGGGGGCGGGAGACCCAGTACTTC. Amino acid sequence: CASSLVSAAKAGGRETQYF.

The V and J genes are TRBV9 and TRBJ2-1, with D unresolved. Germline V gives CDR1 SGDLS, CDR2 YYNGEE. The length of the CDR3 is 14 residues. Trimming left V 2 bases short and J 5 bases short, with 11 bases between. The CDR3 loop is CASSVGGTDNEQFF. In DNA, the CDR3 is TGTGCCAGCAGCGTTGGTGGCACCGACAATGAGCAGTTCTTC.

V is TRBV15 and J is TRBJ1-6; D gene unclear. V lost 0 bases and J lost 0, with 21 bases in between. There are 21 residues in the CDR3. Germline lookup yields CDR1 LNHNV and CDR2 YYDKDF (reference sequence). This chain's CDR3 is CATSRDKGAPSSSSYNSPLHF. CDR3 nucleotides: TGTGCCACCAGCAGAGATAAAGGCGCGCCGTCCTCGAGCTCCTATAATTCACCCCTCCACTTT.

This clonotype was found a few times. CDR3 in amino acids: CASSFRRFYTDTQYF. CDR3 DNA sequence: TGTGCCAGCAGCTTCCGAAGATTTTACACAGATACGCAGTATTTT. This sequence joins TRBV7-8 and TRBJ2-3, with unresolved D. CDR1 and CDR2 (germline): SGHVS, FQNEAQ. The V end was cut by 3 bases, the J end by 2 bases, with 12 bases between. The CDR3 is 15 amino acids.

The chain uses TRBV6-2 or TRBV6-3 and TRBJ2-1; 8 positions match TRBD2. CDR3 length equals 16 residues. Per the germline V gene, CDR1 is MNHEY and CDR2 is SVGEGT. The J segment lost 2 bases and the V segment lost 2 bases, leaving 5 bases of the junction unmatched. The CDR3 sequence is CASSYPTSETYNEQFF. CDR3 nucleotide sequence: TGTGCCAGCAGTTACCCGACTAGCGAGACCTACAATGAGCAGTTCTTC.

The V call is TRBV6-5, the J call TRBJ2-3; 9 nucleotides match TRBD1. V was pared by 5 bases and J by 14 bases, with 5 bases of the junction left unmatched. Germline V lookup: CDR1 MNHEY, CDR2 SVGAGI. CDR3 length: 11 residues. CDR3 protein: CASSEQGAMYF. CDR3 bases: TGTGCCAGCAGTGAACAGGGGGCCATGTATTTT.

A few counts support this clonotype. The chain carries TRBV20-1 and TRBJ1-2, with a tentative D call TRBD1 (6 bases). The CDR3 totals 14 residues. Germline V lookup: CDR1 DFQATT, CDR2 SNEGSKA (reference sequence). Trimming left V 5 bases short and J 6 bases short, with 19 bases between. CDR3 protein: CSAPGTGIGNGYTF. CDR3 coding DNA: TGCAGTGCTCCCGGCACAGGGATCGGGAATGGCTACACCTTC.

This clonotype has more than one count but fewer than ten. The rearrangement uses TRBV7-2 and TRBJ1-4; tentative D call: TRBD1 (5 bases). Germline CDR1 SGHTA, CDR2 FQGNSA. Trimming took off 2 bases at V and 7 bases at J, with 14 bases between the two ends. The length of the CDR3 is 15 residues. This CDR3 is CASSLQGSEGEKLFF. The CDR3 region has the DNA TGTGCCAGCAGCTTACAGGGCAGTGAGGGTGAAAAACTGTTTTTT.

Worth noting for this clonotype: A single base separates this from a much larger clone, so it may be a read error. V gene TRBV7-2 combines with J gene TRBJ2-5; the D gene is possibly TRBD2 (7 bases). The germline V gene encodes CDR1 SGHTA and CDR2 FQGNSA. V was clipped by 5 bases and J by 11 bases, with 30 bases between them. CDR3 length equals 17 residues. The CDR3 bases are TGTGCCAGCAGCAGAGGCGGGGGCCCTTCTTTCTACAATGAGCAGTACTTC. Protein: CASSRGGGPSFYNEQYF.

This clonotype was picked up many times. The CDR3 nucleotides read TGTGCCAGCAGGGATGGTCCAACGGGGGCATATAGCAATCAGCCCCAGCATTTT. Protein: CASRDGPTGAYSNQPQHF. This chain links TRBV2 with TRBJ1-5; D is possibly TRBD1 (6 bases). This CDR3 region has 18 residues. Germline CDR1 reads SNHLY; CDR2 reads FYNNEI. Trimming stripped 6 bases from V and 0 bases from J, with 21 bases between.

The J gene is TRBJ1-2, the V gene TRBV2; maybe TRBD1 (5 bases). V lost 6 bases and J lost 4, with 15 bases in between. Germline-derived CDR1 and CDR2 are SNHLY and FYNNEI. The CDR3 length is 14 residues. The CDR3 is CASSEMTASYGYTF. CDR3 nucleotide sequence: TGTGCCAGCAGCGAGATGACAGCTTCCTATGGCTACACCTTC.

This clonotype was picked up a small number of times. The chain's CDR3 is CASSFRQGDYGYTF. The CDR3 DNA reads TGTGCCAGCAGCTTCCGACAGGGGGACTATGGCTACACCTTC. The V call is TRBV7-9, the J call TRBJ1-2, with 9 nucleotides matching TRBD1. Germline-derived CDR1 and CDR2 are SEHNR and FQNEAQ (reference sequence). The CDR3 covers 14 residues. The ends lost 3 bases at V and 3 bases at J; junction bases unmatched: 2.

V is TRBV12-3 or TRBV12-4 and J is TRBJ2-3; D is uncertain. V dropped 3 bases and J dropped 8 bases, with 9 bases sitting between them. The CDR3 loop spans 12 amino acids. CDR3: CASSFLIGTQYF. CDR3 DNA: TGTGCCAGCAGTTTTTTAATCGGTACGCAGTATTTT.

This chain connects TRBV4-1 to TRBJ1-6; D not resolved. Germline CDR1 and CDR2: MGHRA and YSYEKL. The CDR3 is made up of 16 amino acids. V was pared by 6 bases and J by 0 bases, with 12 bases between. The CDR3, as DNA: TGCGCCAGCAGTCCAGCTCCTAGCTCCTATAATTCACCCCTCCACTTT. Residues: CASSPAPSSYNSPLHF.

The chain carries TRBV29-1 and TRBJ1-5; D call uncertain. With 4 bases removed from V and 0 bases from J, the gap between germline ends came to 19 bases. The CDR3 sequence is 17 residues long. Germline lookup yields CDR1 SQVTM and CDR2 ANQGSEA. CDR3 DNA: TGCAGCGTTGGGGATGAGGCCGATGCTAATAGCAATCAGCCCCAGCATTTT. It specifies CSVGDEADANSNQPQHF.

With respect to this clonotype: A read error is possible here, since a much larger clone lies one base away. V and J are TRBV20-1 and TRBJ2-5, with a possible D match to TRBD1 (6 bases). The length of the CDR3 is 12 residues. Germline values: CDR1 DFQATT, CDR2 SNEGSKA (reference sequence). The germline V and J ends were trimmed by 4 bases and 11 bases, with 17 bases remaining between them. The CDR3 sequence: CSATTDAGEQYF. The CDR3 DNA is TGCAGTGCTACAACGGACGCAGGGGAGCAGTACTTC.

The CDR3 bases are TGCAGTGCTAGAGGAGAGACTAGCGGGGGGGGTAGGCAGTACTTC. Translation gives CSARGETSGGGRQYF. The V call is TRBV20-1, the J call TRBJ2-5, with 14 bases identical to TRBD2. After removal of 1 base from V and 11 bases from J, the junction contained 9 bases not matched to a gene. CDR1 is DFQATT, CDR2 SNEGSKA, per germline (reference sequence). The CDR3 consists of 15 residues.

This clonotype was detected many times. This sequence joins TRBV7-2 and TRBJ1-1; D uncertain. With 2 bases removed from V and 3 bases from J, the gap between germline ends came to 4 bases. This CDR3 region has 12 residues. Germline lookup yields CDR1 SGHTA and CDR2 FQGNSA. The CDR3 DNA reads as TGTGCCAGCAGCTTAAGGGACACTGAAGCTTTCTTT. Translation gives CASSLRDTEAFF.

This clonotype has more than one count but fewer than ten. The J gene is TRBJ2-5, the V gene TRBV20-1; D gene uncertain. Germline CDR1 DFQATT, CDR2 SNEGSKA (reference sequence). The CDR3 consists of 13 residues. Trimming removed 3 bases at V and 4 bases at J, with 12 bases between. DNA for the CDR3: TGCAGTGCTAGCCTGACCCCGGGAGAGACCCAGTACTTC. Its translation is CSASLTPGETQYF.

This clonotype was counted only a few times. A clone one base away is much larger, so this may be a read error. The chain's CDR3 is CASLLWAKGGYTF. Written as DNA, the CDR3 is TGTGCCAGCCTCCTCTGGGCGAAGGGTGGCTACACCTTC. The gene calls are TRBV6-1 and TRBJ1-2; no firm D call. This CDR3 has 13 residues. V was trimmed by 8 bases and J by 7 bases, leaving 17 bases between them. CDR1 is MNHNS and CDR2 is SASEGT in the germline V gene.

This clonotype has more than one count but fewer than ten. This sequence joins TRBV20-1 and TRBJ2-7, with D perhaps TRBD1 (6 bases). The V end lost 0 bases, the J end lost 1 base, and 13 bases lay between the germline ends. Per germline, CDR1 DFQATT and CDR2 SNEGSKA (reference sequence). This CDR3 contains 15 residues. The CDR3 DNA reads as TGCAGTGCTAGAGATGGACAGACCAATTCCTACGAGCAGTACTTC. Translating gives CSARDGQTNSYEQYF.

This clonotype was seen a few times. CDR3 region: CSVGSGGAVDTQYF. The DNA for the CDR3 is TGCAGCGTCGGTAGCGGGGGGGCTGTAGATACGCAGTATTTT. This sequence joins TRBV29-1 and TRBJ2-3, with 11 bases that match TRBD2. Germline assignment: CDR1 SQVTM and CDR2 ANQGSEA. The CDR3 runs to 14 residues. J gave up 5 bases and V 6 bases, and 7 bases lay outside the gene matches.

This clonotype was picked up a small number of times. The chain recombines TRBV29-1 with TRBJ1-2; D not resolved. Germline assignment: CDR1 SQVTM and CDR2 ANQGSEA. Trimming took 4 bases from V and 8 from J, leaving 14 bases between them. The CDR3 spans 12 residues. CDR3 region: CSVGGSWRGYTF. The CDR3 DNA reads TGCAGCGTTGGAGGCTCTTGGAGGGGCTACACCTTC.

This clonotype came up a few times. The rearrangement joins TRBV12-3 or TRBV12-4 to TRBJ1-5, with 7 bases fitting TRBD1. Trimming at V came to 3 bases and at J to 5 bases, leaving 4 bases not matched to a gene. CDR3 length equals 14 residues. The CDR3 DNA follows: TGTGCCAGCAGTTTTAGCCAGGGGGATCAGCCCCAGCATTTT. Its protein product is CASSFSQGDQPQHF.

This chain connects TRBV7-2 to TRBJ1-2, with D tentatively TRBD1 (6 bases). The germline gives CDR1 SGHTA, CDR2 FQGNSA. Trimming left V 1 base short and J 5 bases short, with 14 bases between. CDR3 size: 15 residues. In DNA form, the CDR3 reads TGTGCCAGCAGCTTAGAACAGGGACAAGGTTATGGCTACACCTTC. This sequence encodes CASSLEQGQGYGYTF.